Listed below are T cell receptor beta chains from one sample, sequenced in a study of post-analysis software for immune sequencing data. TCRdb reprocessed the PCR reads with MiXCR, giving one entry per CDR3 protein. The repertoire holds about 430,000 distinct CDR3 sequences, with approximately 39% as singletons. The sequencing sample was made of blood. These receptors came from a girl aged 2-9 years with multiple sclerosis. Both conserved end residues are part of each CDR3. The D gene is left open where the match is weak. Size is omitted from some rows. Given values are once, few, many or a class for expanded clones.

J | length | D | size | V | CDR3 | DNA
TRBJ2-7 | 15 | TRBD1 | - | TRBV11-2 | CASSQTATGSHEQYF | TGTGCCAGCAGCCAAACGGCGACAGGGTCCCACGAGCAGTACTTC
TRBJ2-5 | 14 | - | few | TRBV11-2 | CASSSPRAQETQYF | TGTGCCAGCAGCTCTCCGAGGGCCCAAGAGACCCAGTACTTC
TRBJ2-7 | 18 | TRBD1 | - | TRBV5-1 | CASSLWIRGTGLSYEQYF | TGCGCCAGCAGCTTGTGGATCCGGGGGACAGGGCTCTCCTACGAGCAGTACTTC
TRBJ1-6 | 14 | TRBD1 | few | TRBV7-2 | CTSSLAQGLSPLHF | TGTACCAGCAGCTTAGCACAGGGGCTTTCACCCCTCCACTTT
TRBJ2-5 | 13 | - | - | TRBV10-3 | CAISHPGRETQYF | TGTGCCATCAGTCACCCAGGGCGGGAGACCCAGTACTTC
TRBJ2-4 | 15 | - | many | TRBV20-1 | CSASLYPSAKNIQYF | TGCAGTGCTAGCCTCTACCCTTCGGCCAAAAACATTCAGTACTTC
TRBJ2-7 | 14 | TRBD1 | - | TRBV7-9 | CASSPGTGPPEQYF | TGTGCCAGCTCGCCTGGGACAGGTCCACCCGAGCAGTACTTC
TRBJ1-4 | 14 | - | once | TRBV9 | CASSVSGFNEKLFF | TGTGCCAGCAGCGTATCCGGGTTTAACGAAAAACTGTTTTTT
TRBJ1-1 | 14 | - | few | TRBV10-1 | CASSERPLDAEAFF | TGCGCCAGCAGTGAGAGGCCGCTCGACGCTGAAGCTTTCTTT
TRBJ2-7 | 15 | - | - | TRBV6-1 | CASSEGTGSSYEQYF | TGTGCCAGCAGTGAAGGCACCGGGAGCTCCTACGAGCAGTACTTC
TRBJ2-7 | 12 | - | - | TRBV6-6 | CASGWDSYEQYF | TGTGCCAGCGGGTGGGACTCCTACGAGCAGTACTTC
TRBJ1-4 | 16 | - | - | TRBV20-1 | CSARRDGRPPNEKLFF | TGCAGTGCTAGACGGGACGGCCGTCCTCCGAATGAAAAACTGTTTTTT
TRBJ1-6 | 15 | - | - | TRBV5-1 | CASSFQDERNSPLHF | TGCGCCAGCAGCTTCCAGGATGAGCGAAATTCACCCCTCCACTTT
TRBJ2-7 | 12 | - | few | TRBV5-6 | CANTARSYEQYF | TGTGCCAACACAGCTCGGAGTTACGAGCAGTACTTC
TRBJ2-1 | 13 | - | few | TRBV25-1 | CASNNQRHNEQFF | TGTGCCAGCAATAACCAACGTCACAATGAGCAGTTCTTC
TRBJ2-7 | 17 | TRBD2 | - | TRBV13 | CASSLSSGGLKTYEQYF | TGTGCCAGCAGCTTATCCAGCGGGGGGCTCAAAACCTACGAGCAGTACTTC
TRBJ2-5 | 14 | - | - | TRBV2 | CASSEQGQTYGQYF | TGTGCCAGCAGTGAACAAGGGCAGACCTACGGGCAGTACTTC
TRBJ2-7 | 13 | - | - | TRBV30 | CAWRLWRAHEQYF | TGTGCCTGGAGGTTGTGGAGGGCCCACGAGCAGTACTTC
TRBJ2-6 | 17 | - | few | TRBV15 | CATSGYRASSGANVLTF | TGTGCCACCAGTGGCTACAGGGCAAGCTCTGGGGCCAACGTCCTGACTTTC
TRBJ1-6 | 15 | - | - | TRBV6-4 | CASSKTDGLGSPLHF | TGTGCCAGCAGTAAAACGGACGGTTTGGGCTCACCCCTCCACTTT
TRBJ1-5 | 14 | TRBD1 | few | TRBV12-3/TRBV12-4 | CASSRTGANQPQHF | TGTGCCAGCAGTCGGACAGGGGCCAATCAGCCCCAGCATTTT
TRBJ2-7 | 17 | - | few | TRBV6-5 | CASSYSYRPGFSYEQYF | TGTGCCAGCAGTTACTCGTATCGGCCGGGGTTCTCCTACGAGCAGTACTTC
TRBJ1-2 | 14 | - | - | TRBV5-1 | CASSLDRANYGYTF | TGTGCCAGCAGCTTGGATCGGGCGAACTATGGCTACACCTTC
TRBJ2-1 | 17 | TRBD2 | - | TRBV4-1 | CASSQDQAGRSYNEQFF | TGCGCCAGCAGCCAAGATCAAGCGGGACGGTCCTACAATGAGCAGTTCTTC
TRBJ1-1 | 14 | TRBD1 | few | TRBV28 | CASSSVQGGGRAFF | TGTGCCAGCAGTTCGGTTCAGGGGGGCGGAAGAGCTTTCTTT
TRBJ2-7 | 17 | TRBD1 | - | TRBV12-3/TRBV12-4 | CASSSTLGAGGSYEQYF | TGTGCCAGTAGTTCCACCTTGGGGGCAGGGGGCTCCTACGAGCAGTACTTC
TRBJ2-1 | 15 | TRBD2 | - | TRBV6-2/TRBV6-3 | CASSYTGLAGNEQFF | TGTGCCAGCAGTTACACGGGACTAGCGGGAAATGAGCAGTTCTTC
TRBJ1-4 | 16 | TRBD1 | - | TRBV5-5 | CASSSISGGTNEKLFF | TGTGCCAGCAGTTCGATCTCAGGGGGGACTAATGAAAAACTGTTTTTT
TRBJ2-3 | 17 | TRBD1 | - | TRBV14 | CASSKEQGGPSTDTQYF | TGTGCCAGCAGCAAAGAACAGGGGGGTCCAAGCACAGATACGCAGTATTTT
TRBJ1-1 | 11 | - | few | TRBV29-1 | CSVGMNTEAFF | TGCAGCGTCGGGATGAACACTGAAGCTTTCTTT
TRBJ2-1 | 12 | - | - | TRBV7-6 | CASSLQGSEQFF | TGTGCCAGCAGCTTACAGGGAAGTGAGCAGTTCTTC
TRBJ1-2 | 14 | - | - | TRBV3-1 | CASSQDADSYGYTF | TGTGCCAGCAGCCAAGATGCGGACAGCTATGGCTACACCTTC
TRBJ2-7 | 15 | - | few | TRBV20-1 | CSASPYRDVSYEQYF | TGCAGTGCTAGCCCCTACCGGGACGTTTCCTACGAGCAGTACTTC
TRBJ2-1 | 13 | - | - | TRBV7-9 | CASSFGSVNEQFF | TGTGCCAGCAGCTTCGGATCTGTCAATGAGCAGTTCTTC
TRBJ2-7 | 12 | - | - | TRBV25-1 | CASSGEAYEQYF | TGTGCCAGCAGTGGGGAGGCCTACGAGCAGTACTTC
TRBJ2-7 | 15 | - | few | TRBV3-1 | CASSQVVIGVYEQYF | TGTGCCAGCAGCCAGGTGGTCATAGGTGTCTACGAGCAGTACTTC
TRBJ2-7 | 21 | TRBD1 | - | TRBV28 | CASSSVAVRDRGFSSSYEQYF | TGTGCCAGCAGTTCAGTCGCGGTCCGGGACAGGGGGTTTTCGAGCTCCTACGAGCAGTACTTC
TRBJ2-3 | 11 | - | few | TRBV7-9 | CATALGDTQYF | TGTGCCACCGCACTTGGCGATACGCAGTATTTT
TRBJ1-5 | 13 | TRBD1 | - | TRBV11-2 | CAGSWDRGQPQHF | TGTGCCGGCAGCTGGGACAGGGGACAGCCCCAGCATTTT
TRBJ2-1 | 14 | - | many | TRBV4-2 | CASSQGGTYNEQFF | TGTGCCAGCAGCCAAGGGGGGACCTACAATGAGCAGTTCTTC
TRBJ2-1 | 15 | - | - | TRBV4-2 | CASSLVSVGYNEQFF | TGTGCCAGCAGTTTAGTGAGCGTAGGATACAATGAGCAGTTCTTC
TRBJ2-7 | 14 | TRBD1 | - | TRBV5-1 | CASSLRTGPYEQYF | TGCGCCAGCAGCTTGCGGACAGGGCCCTACGAGCAGTACTTC
TRBJ2-5 | 15 | - | - | TRBV12-5 | CASGLAGTLGETQYF | TGTGCTAGTGGTTTGGCCGGGACACTTGGAGAGACCCAGTACTTC
TRBJ1-1 | 16 | - | - | TRBV14 | CASSHPISRGFTEAFF | TGTGCCAGCAGCCACCCGATCTCGAGGGGCTTCACTGAAGCTTTCTTT
TRBJ2-3 | 14 | - | - | TRBV6-1 | CASSEGASGDTQYF | TGTGCCAGCAGTGAAGGGGCATCAGGGGATACGCAGTATTTT
TRBJ2-1 | 13 | - | few | TRBV20-1 | CSARDTYYNEQFF | TGCAGTGCTAGAGACACCTACTACAATGAGCAGTTCTTC
TRBJ1-2 | 15 | - | - | TRBV5-1 | CASSLPGEEGYGYTF | TGCGCCAGCAGCTTGCCTGGGGAGGAGGGCTATGGCTACACCTTC
TRBJ2-7 | 14 | - | few | TRBV4-3 | CASSVDDHSYEQYF | TGCGCCAGCAGCGTGGACGATCATAGCTACGAGCAGTACTTC
TRBJ2-7 | 14 | TRBD1 | - | TRBV6-6 | CASRKTGTDYEQYF | TGTGCCAGCAGAAAGACAGGGACCGACTACGAGCAGTACTTC
TRBJ2-3 | 17 | TRBD1 | - | TRBV7-2 | CASSLGRTGVIADTQYF | TGTGCCAGCAGCTTAGGGCGGACAGGGGTTATCGCAGATACGCAGTATTTT